Included here is one TCR beta chain sequence, with context. Its specificity is unknown. TCRdb's table, derived via immunoSEQ multiplex PCR, lists solely in-frame clones and lacks some. The top ten clones hold roughly 2.3% of a sample with about 150,000 clones, 80% to 95% of them seen once. This specimen belongs to a study of T cell responses to AZD1222 COVID-19 vaccine. Findings and caveats of the study: Donors were largely white British and mainly female; clonal diversity was possibly underestimated. Along spike, vaccine-associated CD4 TCRs were found throughout, with dominance at 160-218 and 743-854.

This CDR3 region has 12 residues. CDR1 is KGHDR and CDR2 is SFDVKD in the germline V gene. Trimming took 9 bases from V and 1 from J, leaving 8 bases between them. The sample in question was peripheral blood, obtained on day 0 of AZD1222 vaccination. The chain carries TRBV24-1 and TRBJ1-1; TRBD1 might be the D (5 bases). This sequence was found in an adult in good health. The CDR3 DNA follows: TGTGCCACCTGGGACGGGAACACTGAAGCTTTCTTT. This translates into CATWDGNTEAFF.